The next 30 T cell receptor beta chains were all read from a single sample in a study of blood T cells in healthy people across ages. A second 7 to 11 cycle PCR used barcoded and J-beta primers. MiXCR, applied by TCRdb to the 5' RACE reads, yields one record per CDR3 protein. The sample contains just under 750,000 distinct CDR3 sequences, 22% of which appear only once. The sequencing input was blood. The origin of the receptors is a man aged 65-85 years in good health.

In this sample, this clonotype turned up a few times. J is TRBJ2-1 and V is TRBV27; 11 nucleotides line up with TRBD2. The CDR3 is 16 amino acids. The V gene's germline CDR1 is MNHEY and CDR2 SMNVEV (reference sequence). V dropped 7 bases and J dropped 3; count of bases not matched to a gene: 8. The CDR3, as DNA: TGTGCCAGCACCCCTCCGGGACTAGCGGACTACAATGAGCAGTTCTTC. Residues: CASTPPGLADYNEQFF.

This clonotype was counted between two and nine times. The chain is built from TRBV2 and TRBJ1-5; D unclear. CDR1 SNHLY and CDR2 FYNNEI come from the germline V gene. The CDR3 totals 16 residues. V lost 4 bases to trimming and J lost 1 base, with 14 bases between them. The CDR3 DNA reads TGTGCCAGCAGTGGCGGGATAGGCCTGAGCAATCAGCCCCAGCATTTT. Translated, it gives CASSGGIGLSNQPQHF.

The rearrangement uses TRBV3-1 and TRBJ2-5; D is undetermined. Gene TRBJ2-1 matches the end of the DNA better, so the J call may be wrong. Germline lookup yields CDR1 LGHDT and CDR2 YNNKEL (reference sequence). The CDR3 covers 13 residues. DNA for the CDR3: TGTGCCAGCAGCCAAGTTCAGTCGAGTGAGCAGTTCTTC. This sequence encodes CASSQVQSSEQFF.

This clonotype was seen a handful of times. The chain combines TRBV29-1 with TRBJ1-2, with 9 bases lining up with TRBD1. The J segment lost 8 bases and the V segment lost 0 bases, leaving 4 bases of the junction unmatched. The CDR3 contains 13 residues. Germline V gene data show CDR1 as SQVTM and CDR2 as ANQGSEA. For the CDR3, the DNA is TGCAGCGTTGAAGATCGACAGGGGGACGGCTACACCTTC. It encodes CSVEDRQGDGYTF.

The chain's CDR3 is CASSGGPFIGETQYF. The CDR3, as DNA: TGTGCCAGCAGTGGGGGCCCTTTTATTGGGGAGACCCAGTACTTC. This sequence joins TRBV12-3 or TRBV12-4 and TRBJ2-1; D might be TRBD1 (6 bases). The J call may not be correct, given that the DNA end is closer to TRBJ2-5. There are 15 residues in the CDR3.

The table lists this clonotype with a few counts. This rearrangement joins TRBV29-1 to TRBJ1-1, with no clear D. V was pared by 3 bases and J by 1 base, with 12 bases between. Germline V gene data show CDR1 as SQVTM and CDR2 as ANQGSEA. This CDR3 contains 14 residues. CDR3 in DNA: TGCAGCGTTGAGGTCCGGCGGGCGAACACTGAAGCTTTCTTT. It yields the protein CSVEVRRANTEAFF.

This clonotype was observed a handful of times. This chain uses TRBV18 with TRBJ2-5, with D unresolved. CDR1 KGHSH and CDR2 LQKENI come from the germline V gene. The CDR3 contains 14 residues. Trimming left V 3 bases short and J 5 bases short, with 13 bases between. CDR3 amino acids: CASSPGTPEETQYF. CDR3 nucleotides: TGTGCCAGCTCACCGGGCACCCCGGAGGAGACCCAGTACTTC.

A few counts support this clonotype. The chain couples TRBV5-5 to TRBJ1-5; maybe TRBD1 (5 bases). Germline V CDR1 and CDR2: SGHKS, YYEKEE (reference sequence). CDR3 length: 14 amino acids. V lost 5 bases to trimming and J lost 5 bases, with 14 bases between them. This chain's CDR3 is CASRSGGRDQPQHF. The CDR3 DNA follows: TGTGCCAGCAGGAGCGGGGGGAGGGATCAGCCCCAGCATTTT.

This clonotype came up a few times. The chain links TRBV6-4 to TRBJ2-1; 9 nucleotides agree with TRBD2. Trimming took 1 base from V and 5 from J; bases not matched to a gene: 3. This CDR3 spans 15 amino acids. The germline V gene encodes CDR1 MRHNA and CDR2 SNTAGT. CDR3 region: CASSDLAGAHNEQFF. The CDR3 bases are TGTGCCAGCAGTGACTTAGCGGGGGCCCACAATGAGCAGTTCTTC.

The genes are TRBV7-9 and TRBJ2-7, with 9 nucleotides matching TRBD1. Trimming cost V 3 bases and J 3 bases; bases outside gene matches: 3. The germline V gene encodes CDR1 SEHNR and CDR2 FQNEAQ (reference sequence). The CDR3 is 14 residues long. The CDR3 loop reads CASSFGTGHYEQYF. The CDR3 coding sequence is TGTGCCAGCAGCTTCGGGACAGGGCACTACGAGCAGTACTTC.

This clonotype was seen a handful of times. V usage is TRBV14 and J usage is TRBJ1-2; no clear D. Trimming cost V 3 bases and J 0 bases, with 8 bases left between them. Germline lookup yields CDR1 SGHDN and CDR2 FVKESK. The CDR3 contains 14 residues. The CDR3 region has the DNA TGTGCCAGCAGCCAGATGGTTTCTAACTATGGCTACACCTTC. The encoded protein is CASSQMVSNYGYTF.

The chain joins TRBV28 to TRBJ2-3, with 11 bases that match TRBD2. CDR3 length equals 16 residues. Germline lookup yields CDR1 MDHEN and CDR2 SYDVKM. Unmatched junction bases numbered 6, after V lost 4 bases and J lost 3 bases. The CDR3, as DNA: TGTGCCAGCAGTTCTGGGACTAGCGGTATAACAGATACGCAGTATTTT. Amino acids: CASSSGTSGITDTQYF.

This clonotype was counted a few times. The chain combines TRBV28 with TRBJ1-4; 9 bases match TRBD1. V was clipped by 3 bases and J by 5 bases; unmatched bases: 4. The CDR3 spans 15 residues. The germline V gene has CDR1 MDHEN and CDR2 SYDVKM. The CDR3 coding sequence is TGTGCCAGCAGTTTTTCCGGGACAGGGAATGAAAAACTGTTTTTT. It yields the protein CASSFSGTGNEKLFF.

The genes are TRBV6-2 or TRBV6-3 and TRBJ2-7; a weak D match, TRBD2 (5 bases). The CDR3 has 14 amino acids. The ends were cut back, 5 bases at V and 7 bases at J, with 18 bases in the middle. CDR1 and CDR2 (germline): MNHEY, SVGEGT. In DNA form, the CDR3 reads TGTGCCAGCAGTGGGAGTTACCGAGCGGCGGAGCAGTACTTC. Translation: CASSGSYRAAEQYF.

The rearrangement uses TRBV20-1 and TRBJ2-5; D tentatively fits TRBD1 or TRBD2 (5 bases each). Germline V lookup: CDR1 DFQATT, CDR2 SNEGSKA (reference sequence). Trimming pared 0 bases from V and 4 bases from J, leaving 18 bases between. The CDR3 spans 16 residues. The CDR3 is CSARDSQRGEIETQYF. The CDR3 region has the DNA TGCAGTGCTAGAGATTCCCAGCGAGGGGAAATAGAGACCCAGTACTTC.

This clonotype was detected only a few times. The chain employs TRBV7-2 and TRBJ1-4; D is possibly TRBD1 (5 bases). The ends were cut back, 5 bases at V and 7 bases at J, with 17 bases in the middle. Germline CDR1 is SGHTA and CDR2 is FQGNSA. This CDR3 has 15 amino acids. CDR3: CASSNHRRQGEKLFF. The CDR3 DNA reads TGTGCCAGCAGCAACCACAGGAGGCAGGGTGAAAAACTGTTTTTT. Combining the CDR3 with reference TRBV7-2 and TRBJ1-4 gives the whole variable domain GAGVSQSPSNKVTEKGKDVELRCDPISGHTALYWYRQSLGQGLEFLIYFQGNSAPDKSGLPSDRFSAERTGGSVSTLTIQRTQQEDSAVYLCASSNHRRQGEKLFFGSGTQLSVL.

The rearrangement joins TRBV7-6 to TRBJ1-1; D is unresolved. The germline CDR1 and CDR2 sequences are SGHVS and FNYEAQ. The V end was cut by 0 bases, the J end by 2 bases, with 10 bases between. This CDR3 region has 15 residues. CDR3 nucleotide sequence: TGTGCCAGCAGCTTAGCATCAGGTTCAAACACTGAAGCTTTCTTT. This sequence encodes CASSLASGSNTEAFF.

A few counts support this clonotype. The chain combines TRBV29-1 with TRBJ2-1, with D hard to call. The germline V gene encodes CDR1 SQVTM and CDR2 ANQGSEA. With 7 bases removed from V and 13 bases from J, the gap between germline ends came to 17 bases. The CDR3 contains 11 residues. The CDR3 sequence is CSALEARAQFF. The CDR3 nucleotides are TGCAGCGCCCTAGAGGCCCGAGCCCAGTTCTTC.

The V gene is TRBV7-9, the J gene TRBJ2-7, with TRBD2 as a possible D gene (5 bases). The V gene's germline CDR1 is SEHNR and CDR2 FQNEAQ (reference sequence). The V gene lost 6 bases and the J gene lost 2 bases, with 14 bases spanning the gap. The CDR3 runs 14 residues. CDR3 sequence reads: CASSYGVVTYEQYF. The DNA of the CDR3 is TGTGCCAGCAGTTACGGGGTAGTGACCTACGAGCAGTACTTC.

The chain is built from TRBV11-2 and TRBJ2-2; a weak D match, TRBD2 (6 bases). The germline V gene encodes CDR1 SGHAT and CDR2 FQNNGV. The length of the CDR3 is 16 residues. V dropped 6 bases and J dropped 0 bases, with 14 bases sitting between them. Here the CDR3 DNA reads TGTGCCAGCAGGGAACCTCGGGAGACGAACACCGGGGAGCTGTTTTTT. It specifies CASREPRETNTGELFF. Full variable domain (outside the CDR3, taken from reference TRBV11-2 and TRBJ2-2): EAGVAQSPRYKIIEKRQSVAFWCNPISGHATLYWYQQILGQGPKLLIQFQNNGVVDDSQLPKDRFSAERLKGVDSTLKIQPAKLEDSAVYLCASREPRETNTGELFFGEGSRLTVL.

The CDR3 here is CASSYSSGGYQETQYF. In DNA form, the CDR3 reads TGTGCCAGCAGTTACTCGTCGGGAGGGTACCAAGAGACCCAGTACTTC. The V and J genes are TRBV6-5 and TRBJ2-5; 8 bases fit TRBD2. The ends lost 0 bases at V and 0 bases at J; junction bases unmatched: 3. The V gene's germline CDR1 is MNHEY and CDR2 SVGAGI. This CDR3 has 16 residues.

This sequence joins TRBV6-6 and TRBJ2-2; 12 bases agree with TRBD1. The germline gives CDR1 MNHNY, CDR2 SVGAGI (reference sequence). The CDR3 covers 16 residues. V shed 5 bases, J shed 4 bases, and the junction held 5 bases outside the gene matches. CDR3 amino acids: CASSPPGQGATGELFF. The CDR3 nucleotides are TGTGCCAGCAGTCCCCCGGGACAGGGGGCCACCGGGGAGCTGTTTTTT.

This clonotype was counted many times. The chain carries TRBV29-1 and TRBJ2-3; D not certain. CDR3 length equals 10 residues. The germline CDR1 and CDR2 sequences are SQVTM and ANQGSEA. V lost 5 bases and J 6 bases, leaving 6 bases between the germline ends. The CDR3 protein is CSVNTDTQYF. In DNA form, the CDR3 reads TGCAGCGTTAATACGGATACGCAGTATTTT.

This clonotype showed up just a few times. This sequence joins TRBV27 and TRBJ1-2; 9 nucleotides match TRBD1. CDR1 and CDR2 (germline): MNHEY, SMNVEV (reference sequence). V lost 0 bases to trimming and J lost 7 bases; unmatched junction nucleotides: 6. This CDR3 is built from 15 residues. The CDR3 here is CASSLSRDRAFGYTF. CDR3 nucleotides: TGTGCCAGCAGTTTATCGAGGGACAGGGCTTTTGGCTACACCTTC.

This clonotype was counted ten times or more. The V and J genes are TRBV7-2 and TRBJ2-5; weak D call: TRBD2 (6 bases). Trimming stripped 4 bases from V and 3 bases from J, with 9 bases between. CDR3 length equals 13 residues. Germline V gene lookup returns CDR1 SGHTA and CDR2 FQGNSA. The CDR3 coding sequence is TGTGCCAGCAGCTCGGACTATAAAGAGACCCAGTACTTC. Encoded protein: CASSSDYKETQYF.

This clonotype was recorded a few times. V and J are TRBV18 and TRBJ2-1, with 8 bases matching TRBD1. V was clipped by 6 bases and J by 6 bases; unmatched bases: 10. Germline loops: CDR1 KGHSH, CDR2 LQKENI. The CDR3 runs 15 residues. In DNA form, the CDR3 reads TGTGCCAGCTCGGAAGGACAGGGCCAGGGCAATGAGCAGTTCTTC. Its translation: CASSEGQGQGNEQFF.

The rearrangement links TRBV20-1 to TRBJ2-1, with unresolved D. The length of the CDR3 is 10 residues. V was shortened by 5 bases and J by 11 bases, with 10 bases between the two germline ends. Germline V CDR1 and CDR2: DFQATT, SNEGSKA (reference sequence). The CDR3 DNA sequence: TGCAGTGCTCAAACCCAGAAGCAGTTCTTC. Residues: CSAQTQKQFF.

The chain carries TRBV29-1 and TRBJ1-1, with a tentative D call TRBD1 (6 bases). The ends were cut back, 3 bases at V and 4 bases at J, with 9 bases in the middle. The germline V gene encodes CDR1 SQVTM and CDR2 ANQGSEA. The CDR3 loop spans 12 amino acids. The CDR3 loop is CSVDRGTTEAFF. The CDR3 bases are TGCAGCGTTGACAGGGGTACCACTGAAGCTTTCTTT. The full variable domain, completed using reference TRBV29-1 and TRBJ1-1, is SAVISQKPSRDICQRGTSLTIQCQVDSQVTMMFWYRQQPGQSLTLIATANQGSEATYESGFVIDKFPISRPNLTFSTLTVSNMSPEDSSIYLCSVDRGTTEAFFGQGTRLTVV.

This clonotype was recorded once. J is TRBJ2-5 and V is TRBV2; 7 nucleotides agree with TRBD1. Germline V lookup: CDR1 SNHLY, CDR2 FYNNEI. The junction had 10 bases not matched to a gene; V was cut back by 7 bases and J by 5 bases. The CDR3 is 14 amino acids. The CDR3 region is CASNRLQGKETQYF. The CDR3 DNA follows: TGTGCCAGCAATCGTTTACAGGGGAAGGAGACCCAGTACTTC.

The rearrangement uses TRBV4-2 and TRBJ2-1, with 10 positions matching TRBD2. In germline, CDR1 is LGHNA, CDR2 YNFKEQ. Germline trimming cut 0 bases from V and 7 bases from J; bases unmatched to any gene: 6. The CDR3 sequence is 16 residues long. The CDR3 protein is CASSQDVAGGGNEQFF. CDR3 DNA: TGTGCCAGCAGCCAAGATGTAGCGGGAGGTGGGAATGAGCAGTTCTTC.